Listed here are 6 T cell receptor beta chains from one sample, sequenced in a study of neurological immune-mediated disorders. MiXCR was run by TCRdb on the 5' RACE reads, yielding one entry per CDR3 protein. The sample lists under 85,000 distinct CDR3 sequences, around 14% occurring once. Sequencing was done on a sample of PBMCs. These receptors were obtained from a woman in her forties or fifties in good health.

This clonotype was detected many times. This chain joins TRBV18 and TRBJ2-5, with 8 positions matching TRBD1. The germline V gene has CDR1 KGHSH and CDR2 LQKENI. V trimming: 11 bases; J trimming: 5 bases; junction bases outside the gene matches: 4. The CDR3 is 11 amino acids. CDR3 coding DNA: TGTGCCGCTGGACAGGGTGAGACCCAGTACTTC. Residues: CAAGQGETQYF.

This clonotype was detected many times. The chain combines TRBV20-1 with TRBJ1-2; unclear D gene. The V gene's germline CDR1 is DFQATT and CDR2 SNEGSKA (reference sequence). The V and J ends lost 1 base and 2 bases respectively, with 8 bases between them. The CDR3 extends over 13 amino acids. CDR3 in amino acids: CSARVPRNYGYTF. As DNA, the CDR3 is TGCAGTGCTAGAGTTCCTCGGAACTATGGCTACACCTTC.

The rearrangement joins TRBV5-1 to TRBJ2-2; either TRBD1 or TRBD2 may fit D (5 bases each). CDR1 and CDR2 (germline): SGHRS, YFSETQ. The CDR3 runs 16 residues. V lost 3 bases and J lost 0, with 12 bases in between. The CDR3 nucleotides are TGCGCCAGCAGCTCCACCGGGACCCCGAACACCGGGGAGCTGTTTTTT. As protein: CASSSTGTPNTGELFF.

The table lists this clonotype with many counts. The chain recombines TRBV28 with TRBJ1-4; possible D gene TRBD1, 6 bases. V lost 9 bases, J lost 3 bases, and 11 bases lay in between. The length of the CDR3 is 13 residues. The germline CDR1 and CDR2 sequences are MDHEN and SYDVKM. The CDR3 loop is CASRTAANEKLFF. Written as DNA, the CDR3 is TGTGCCAGTAGGACAGCAGCTAATGAAAAACTGTTTTTT.

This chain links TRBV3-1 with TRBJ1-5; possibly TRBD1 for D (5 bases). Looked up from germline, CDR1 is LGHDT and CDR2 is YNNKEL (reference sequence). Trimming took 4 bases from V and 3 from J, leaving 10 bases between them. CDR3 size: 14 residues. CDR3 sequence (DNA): TGTGCCAGCAGCCTGGGACTGTACAATCAGCCCCAGCATTTT. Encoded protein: CASSLGLYNQPQHF.

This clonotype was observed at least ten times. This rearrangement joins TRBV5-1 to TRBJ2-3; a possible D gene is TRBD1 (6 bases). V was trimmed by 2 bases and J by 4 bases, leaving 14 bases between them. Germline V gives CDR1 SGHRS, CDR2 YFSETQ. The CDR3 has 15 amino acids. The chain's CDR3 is CASSLYPAGADTQYF. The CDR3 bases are TGCGCCAGCAGCTTATACCCAGCAGGGGCAGATACGCAGTATTTT.